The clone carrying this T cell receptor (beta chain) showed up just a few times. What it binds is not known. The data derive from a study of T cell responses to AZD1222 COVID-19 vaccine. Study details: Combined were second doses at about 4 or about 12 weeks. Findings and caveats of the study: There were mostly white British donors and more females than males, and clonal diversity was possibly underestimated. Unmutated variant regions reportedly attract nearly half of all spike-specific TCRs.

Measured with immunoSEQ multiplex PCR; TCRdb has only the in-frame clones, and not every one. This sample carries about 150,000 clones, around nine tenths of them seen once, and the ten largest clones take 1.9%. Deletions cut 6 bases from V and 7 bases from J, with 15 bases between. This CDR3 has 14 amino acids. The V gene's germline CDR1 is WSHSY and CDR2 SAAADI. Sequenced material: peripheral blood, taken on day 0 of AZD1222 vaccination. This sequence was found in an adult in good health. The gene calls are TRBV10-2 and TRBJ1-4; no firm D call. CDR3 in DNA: TGCGCCAGCAGGGAGGACCCGTCGGGTGAAAAACTGTTTTTT. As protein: CASREDPSGEKLFF.